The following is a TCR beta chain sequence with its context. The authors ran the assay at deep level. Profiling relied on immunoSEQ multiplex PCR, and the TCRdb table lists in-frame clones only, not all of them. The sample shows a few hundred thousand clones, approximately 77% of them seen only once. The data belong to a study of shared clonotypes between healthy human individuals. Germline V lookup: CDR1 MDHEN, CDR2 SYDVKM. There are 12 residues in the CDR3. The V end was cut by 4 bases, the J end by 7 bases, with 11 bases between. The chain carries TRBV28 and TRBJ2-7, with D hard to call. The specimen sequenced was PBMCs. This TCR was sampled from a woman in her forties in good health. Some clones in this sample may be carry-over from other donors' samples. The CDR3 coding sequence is TGTGCCAGCAGTTCCCCTTCGAGAGAGCAGTACTTC. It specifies CASSSPSREQYF.